These T cell receptor beta chains were read from a single sample in a study of T cells in Graves' hyperthyroidism and ophthalmopathy. TCRdb reanalysed the multiplex PCR reads using MiXCR and keeps one entry per CDR3 protein. Among over 500,000 distinct CDR3 sequences listed, 40% to 55% were seen once. The sequenced sample consisted of peripheral blood or thyroid tissue (not recorded which). The receptors shown here come from an adult woman with Graves' disease, either hyperthyroidism or ophthalmopathy (not recorded which). CDR3s include the opening cysteine and the closing phenylalanine or tryptophan. Each record gives: clone size, J gene, V gene, D gene, CDR3 DNA, CDR3 protein. A D gene is named only where the DNA matches it firmly. Rows may omit the clone size; those that give it use once, few, many or a size class.

few	TRBJ2-7	TRBV29-1	TRBD1	TGCAGCCTCGGACAGGTCGCGTCCTACGAGCAGTACTTC	CSLGQVASYEQYF
NA	TRBJ1-1	TRBV30	TRBD1	TGTGCTGTCCGGACAGGGAGGACTGAAGCTTTCTTT	CAVRTGRTEAFF
many	TRBJ2-7	TRBV2	TRBD2	TGTGCCAGCAGTGAAGCCCTAGCGGGAGTTTCCGAGCAGTACTTC	CASSEALAGVSEQYF
NA	TRBJ1-4	TRBV7-2	NA	TGTGCCAGCGGGGTCGGACGGTGGACCGTTGGTGAAAAACTGTTTTTT	CASGVGRWTVGEKLFF
NA	TRBJ1-2	TRBV20-1	NA	TGCAGTGCTAGAGGATCTGTAGGGGACGATGGCTACACCTTC	CSARGSVGDDGYTF
many	TRBJ2-5	TRBV20-1	NA	TGCAGTGCTAGAGATATTAGCAGAGAGACCCAGTACTTC	CSARDISRETQYF
NA	TRBJ1-2	TRBV9	NA	TGTGCCAGCAGCCCCGTTTCTGGTGGCTACACCTTC	CASSPVSGGYTF
many	TRBJ1-1	TRBV20-1	NA	TGCAGTGCTAGAGATATTAGGAGGGGCTCTACTTTCACTGAAGCTTTCTTT	CSARDIRRGSTFTEAFF
NA	TRBJ2-7	TRBV25-1	NA	TGTGCCAGCAGTGACCCCGGGGCGGGAATCTCCAATGAGCAGTACTTC	CASSDPGAGISNEQYF
NA	TRBJ2-7	TRBV9	TRBD2	TGTGCCAGCAGCGCACACCCGGGAGGCTCATACGAGCAGTACTTC	CASSAHPGGSYEQYF
many	TRBJ1-3	TRBV7-2	NA	TGTGCCAGCACCCCCCGGGACACCATATATTTT	CASTPRDTIYF
NA	TRBJ2-5	TRBV15	NA	TGTGCCACCACCCGAGAGGGGGGAGCTCTCCAAGAGACCCAGTACTTC	CATTREGGALQETQYF
NA	TRBJ2-5	TRBV7-9	NA	TGCGCCAGCAGCCAACCCCTTCACGCGAAGACCCAGTACTTC	CASSQPLHAKTQYF
NA	TRBJ1-2	TRBV24-1	NA	TGTGCCACGACGTATGGCTACACCTTC	CATTYGYTF
many	TRBJ2-2	TRBV5-1	NA	TGCGCCAGCAGGGTCACGTACACCGGGGAGCTGTTTTTT	CASRVTYTGELFF
NA	TRBJ2-7	TRBV10-3	NA	TGTGCCACGTGGACGGACGACACCTACGAGCAGTACTTC	CATWTDDTYEQYF
many	TRBJ2-5	TRBV13	NA	TGTGCCAGCAGCGCGTGGGCAGGGGAAGAGACCCAGTACTTC	CASSAWAGEETQYF
NA	TRBJ1-2	TRBV4-3	NA	TGCGCCAGCAGCCACCTATCTCCGGAAGGGTATGGCTACACCTTC	CASSHLSPEGYGYTF
NA	TRBJ2-7	TRBV19	NA	TGTGCCAGTAGCCCAGGGGACGGCGAGCAGTACTTC	CASSPGDGEQYF
NA	TRBJ1-1	TRBV7-7	NA	TGTGCCACCAGCACCGGGGCCGGCCGAACTGAAGCTTTCTTT	CATSTGAGRTEAFF
NA	TRBJ1-3	TRBV20-1	NA	TGCAGTGCTAGAGATGGGCGGGGTACTGGAAACACCATATATTTT	CSARDGRGTGNTIYF
many	TRBJ1-2	TRBV9	NA	TGTGCCAGCAGCGTAGGACCGGAGCTTTCCTATGGCTACACCTTC	CASSVGPELSYGYTF
NA	TRBJ1-6	TRBV20-1	NA	TGCAGCCTAGGGCTCAGCTCCTATAATTCACCCCTCCACTTT	CSLGLSSYNSPLHF
NA	TRBJ2-6	TRBV7-9	NA	TGTGCCATCAGCCCCGAAGGGGCCAACGTCCTGACTTTC	CAISPEGANVLTF
NA	TRBJ2-7	TRBV2	TRBD1	TGTGCCAGCAGCCAAACTACAGGGGCCGAGCAGTACTTC	CASSQTTGAEQYF
few	TRBJ1-5	TRBV18	NA	TGTGCCAGCTCATTGACCCAGGATCAGCCCCAGCATTTT	CASSLTQDQPQHF
NA	TRBJ2-7	TRBV7-2	NA	TGTGCCAGCAGCTTAGCGAGGGCTAGCGAGCAGTACTTC	CASSLARASEQYF
NA	TRBJ1-5	TRBV25-1	NA	TGTGCCAGCCGGAGGGGGGCGAGCAATCAGCCCCAGCATTTT	CASRRGASNQPQHF
NA	TRBJ2-6	TRBV10-3	TRBD1	TGTGCCATCAGACAGGGGCGTGGAGTGACTTTC	CAIRQGRGVTF
many	TRBJ1-1	TRBV29-1	NA	TGCAGCGTTGAAAGAAACACTGAAGCTTTCTTT	CSVERNTEAFF
few	TRBJ1-2	TRBV30	NA	TGTGCCTGGAATCCGGGGGTATCTAACTATGGCTACACCTTC	CAWNPGVSNYGYTF
NA	TRBJ1-5	TRBV2	NA	TGTGCCAGCAGTCCATCAACGGGCACGTTTAGCAATCAGCCCCAGCATTTT	CASSPSTGTFSNQPQHF
NA	TRBJ2-7	TRBV7-2	NA	TGTGCCAGCAATCTGGGCCTCCCGATGGGTTACGAGCAGTACTTC	CASNLGLPMGYEQYF